These 13 T cell receptor beta chains share one sample of origin, sequenced in a study of blood T cell repertoires in COVID-19. The assay was immunoSEQ multiplex PCR, and TCRdb's table has in-frame clones only and misses some. The data contain approximately 380,000 clones, roughly 90% of them seen just once; the ten biggest clones take up 0.86%. The sample taken for sequencing was PBMCs or T cells enriched from blood (not recorded which). The receptor set was obtained from a woman between 35 and 50 years old who had been exposed to COVID-19.

CDR3 region: CATSGTALYNEQFF. In DNA, the CDR3 is TGTGCCACCTCGGGGACAGCCCTCTACAATGAGCAGTTCTTC. The chain couples TRBV24-1 to TRBJ2-1; TRBD1 matches at 7 bases. With 9 bases clipped from V and 3 bases from J, the junction kept 7 bases outside the gene matches. The CDR3 loop spans 14 amino acids. CDR1 KGHDR and CDR2 SFDVKD come from the germline V gene.

The rearrangement uses TRBV2 and TRBJ2-1, with D maybe TRBD2 (6 bases). Germline assignment: CDR1 SNHLY and CDR2 FYNNEI. The CDR3 is made up of 15 amino acids. The V end was cut by 8 bases, the J end by 5 bases, with 19 bases between. CDR3 DNA: TGTGCCAGCGAACCATTGGGACTTCTGGACAATGAGCAGTTCTTC. Its protein is CASEPLGLLDNEQFF. The whole variable domain, remainder taken from reference TRBV2 and TRBJ2-1, is EPEVTQTPSHQVTQMGQEVILRCVPISNHLYFYWYRQILGQKVEFLVSFYNNEISEKSEIFDDQFSVERPDGSNFTLKIRSTKLEDSAMYFCASEPLGLLDNEQFFGPGTRLTVL.

The table lists this clone with a count of one. The chain has TRBV12-3 or TRBV12-4 and TRBJ1-2; TRBD1 agrees at 7 bases. CDR3 length: 12 residues. V lost 6 bases to trimming and J lost 6 bases; unmatched junction nucleotides: 4. The CDR3 reads CASSHRGDGYTF. The CDR3 DNA follows: TGTGCCAGCAGCCACAGGGGAGATGGCTACACCTTC.

The chain links TRBV7-3 to TRBJ2-7; unclear D gene. CDR3 length: 15 residues. The ends were cut back, 4 bases at V and 4 bases at J, with 17 bases in the middle. CDR1 and CDR2 from the germline V gene are SGHTA and FQGTGA. The DNA for the CDR3 is TGTGCCAGCAGCTCCCTTCCCGGTGGGCAGTACGAGCAGTACTTC. Protein sequence: CASSSLPGGQYEQYF.

The V call is TRBV3-1 (or the pseudogene TRBV3-2), the J call TRBJ1-2; D is perhaps TRBD1 (6 bases). The CDR3 contains 14 residues. From germline, CDR1 is LGHDT and CDR2 YNNKEL (reference sequence). V was trimmed by 4 bases and J by 7 bases, leaving 16 bases between them. CDR3 sequence (DNA): TGTGCCAGCAGCCCGCCCGGGACAAGTTTTGGCTACACCTTC. As protein: CASSPPGTSFGYTF.

The chain is built from TRBV30 and TRBJ2-1; D gene unclear. Trimming shortened V by 1 base and J by 5 bases, and 9 bases separated the two germline ends. The CDR3 extends over 13 amino acids. Germline V gene data show CDR1 as GTSNPN and CDR2 as SVGIG (reference sequence). The CDR3 DNA sequence: TGTGCCTGGAGTGCAGGCGTGAACAATGAGCAGTTCTTC. Protein sequence: CAWSAGVNNEQFF.

The rearrangement links TRBV19 to TRBJ1-1; 10 nucleotides line up with TRBD1. V gave up 5 bases and J gave up 6 bases; unmatched junction bases: 9. In germline, CDR1 is LNHDA, CDR2 SQIVND (reference sequence). The CDR3 contains 15 residues. CDR3 sequence (DNA): TGTGCCAGTAGTTTTCGACAGGGGGCTTGGGCTGAAGCTTTCTTT. The encoded protein is CASSFRQGAWAEAFF.

CDR3 loop: CASSPETGIIEAFF. Written as DNA, the CDR3 is TGTGCCAGCAGCCCAGAGACAGGAATTATTGAAGCTTTCTTT. The genes are TRBV7-8 and TRBJ1-1; D possibly corresponds to TRBD1 (6 bases). V dropped 5 bases and J dropped 7 bases, with 17 bases sitting between them. The length of the CDR3 is 14 residues. CDR1 and CDR2 (germline): SGHVS, FQNEAQ.

The chain combines TRBV12-5 with TRBJ1-2, with D possibly being TRBD1 (6 bases). Germline assignment: CDR1 LGHNT and CDR2 FRNRAP. The CDR3 is 17 residues long. Deletions cut 2 bases from V and 5 bases from J, with 21 bases between. The CDR3 nucleotides read TGTGCTAGTGGTTTGCCCTCCAAGACAGGCCAGGAGTATGGCTACACCTTC. It codes for CASGLPSKTGQEYGYTF.

V and J are TRBV4-1 and TRBJ2-1; D possibly corresponds to TRBD1 (5 bases). This CDR3 region has 15 residues. V was clipped by 1 base and J by 6 bases, with 13 bases between them. CDR1 is MGHRA and CDR2 is YSYEKL in the germline V gene. The CDR3 DNA sequence: TGCGCCAGCAGCCAAGCGAAGGTGGGGCCCAATGAGCAGTTCTTC. Protein: CASSQAKVGPNEQFF.

This clone was detected once. This sequence joins TRBV27 and TRBJ1-1; D may be TRBD1 (6 bases). V gave up 7 bases and J gave up 1 base, with 19 bases separating them. The germline V gene encodes CDR1 MNHEY and CDR2 SMNVEV (reference sequence). The CDR3 has 16 amino acids. In DNA, the CDR3 is TGTGCCAGCAAAACAGGGAAAGTGGCAGAGAACACTGAAGCTTTCTTT. It specifies CASKTGKVAENTEAFF.

This clone was observed a single time. CDR3 region: CASSLELGGHYEQYF. The CDR3 DNA sequence: TGTGCCAGCAGCTTAGAGTTGGGGGGGCATTACGAGCAGTACTTC. The chain combines TRBV7-2 with TRBJ2-7; D may be TRBD2 (7 bases). Germline V CDR1 and CDR2: SGHTA, FQGNSA. The CDR3 contains 15 residues. The V and J ends lost 1 base and 4 bases respectively, with 14 bases between them.

The gene calls are TRBV5-1 and TRBJ2-7; D possibly corresponds to TRBD2 (6 bases). Looked up from germline, CDR1 is SGHRS and CDR2 is YFSETQ. Trimming left V 4 bases short and J 4 bases short, with 9 bases between. CDR3 length: 12 residues. The CDR3: CASSGGDYEQYF. CDR3 DNA sequence: TGCGCCAGCAGCGGCGGGGATTACGAGCAGTACTTC.